The clone carrying this T cell receptor beta chain occurred a few times. The antigen is not known. Method: immunoSEQ multiplex PCR; TCRdb's copy keeps in-frame clones and lacks some. This sample has roughly 40,000 clones; 94% occur once, and the top ten carry around 0.81%. The data originate from a study of T cell clonotyping in hematopoietic cell transplantation. Study results and limitations: After transplant, recipient diversity fell while pathologically expanded clonotypes grew through day 180.

The germline gives CDR1 MNHEY, CDR2 SVGAGI. The CDR3 runs to 13 residues. V lost 6 bases and J lost 5, with 10 bases in between. Source material: peripheral blood mononuclear cells. The sequence was obtained from a woman aged 45-59 years in good health. Some clones in this sample may be carry-over from other donors' samples. The rearrangement joins TRBV6-5 to TRBJ2-2; no clear D gene. The CDR3 loop is CASSRFLTGELFF. The CDR3 DNA is TGTGCCAGCAGCCGCTTCTTAACCGGGGAGCTGTTTTTT.